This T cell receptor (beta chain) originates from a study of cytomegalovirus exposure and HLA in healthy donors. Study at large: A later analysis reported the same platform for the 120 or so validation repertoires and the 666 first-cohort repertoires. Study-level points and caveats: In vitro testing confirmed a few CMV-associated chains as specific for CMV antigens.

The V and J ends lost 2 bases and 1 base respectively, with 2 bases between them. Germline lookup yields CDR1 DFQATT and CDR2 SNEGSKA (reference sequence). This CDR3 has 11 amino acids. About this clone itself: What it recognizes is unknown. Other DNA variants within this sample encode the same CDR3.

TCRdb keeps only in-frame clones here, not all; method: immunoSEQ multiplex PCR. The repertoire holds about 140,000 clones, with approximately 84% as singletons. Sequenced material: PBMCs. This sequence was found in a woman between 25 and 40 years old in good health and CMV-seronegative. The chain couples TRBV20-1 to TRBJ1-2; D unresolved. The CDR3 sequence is CSARLNYGYTF. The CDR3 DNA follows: TGCAGTGCTAGACTTAACTATGGCTACACCTTC.